What follows are 7 T cell receptor beta chains derived from one specimen sequenced in a study of beta chain features in type 1 diabetes (dated by TCRdb to 2017 to 2018). Libraries were prepared through the immunoSEQ multiplex PCR assay. The High Capacity cDNA Reverse Transcription Kit was used to reverse transcribe all of the isolated RNA, meaning that expressed TCRB transcripts were what got sequenced. TCRdb obtained this table from immuneACCESS and retained in-frame rearrangements with V and J assigned. These tables miss some clones; where compared with another copy, unresolved V genes account for less than half of the shortfall, and the remainder is unexplained. The sample has 300,000 to 450,000 clones on record, 15% to 20% of them singletons. Clones ranked in the top ten supply around 0.04% of the sample. Sequenced material: naive CD4+ T cells from blood. The intended sense of this specimen's cell subset or site label: true naive CD4+ T cells. Every receptor here comes from a woman under 30 in good health.

V and J are TRBV29-1 and TRBJ1-1, with 8 bases that match TRBD1. The CDR3 length is 15 residues. Germline CDR1 is SQVTM and CDR2 is ANQGSEA. V lost 7 bases, J lost 7 bases, and 17 bases stayed unmatched. The CDR3 sequence: CSAGIRDRGLYEAFF. CDR3 nucleotides: TGCAGCGCTGGTATTCGTGACAGGGGACTTTATGAAGCTTTCTTT.

This clone occurred a few times. The rearrangement joins TRBV6-4 to TRBJ1-3; D ambiguous. Germline V CDR1 and CDR2: MRHNA, SNTAGT. Trimming removed 4 bases from V and 0 bases from J, with 4 bases in between. The CDR3 has 13 amino acids. The CDR3: CASSADSGNTIYF. In DNA form, the CDR3 reads TGTGCCAGCAGTGCAGACTCTGGAAACACCATATATTTT.

The gene calls are TRBV30 and TRBJ2-3; 8 positions match TRBD2. The CDR3 spans 13 residues. CDR1 GTSNPN and CDR2 SVGIG come from the germline V gene (reference sequence). V lost 4 bases to trimming and J lost 9 bases; unmatched junction nucleotides: 9. Here the CDR3 DNA reads TGTGCCTGGAACAGCGGGGGCCCCGGAACGCAGTATTTT. Protein product: CAWNSGGPGTQYF.

The V gene is TRBV7-9, the J gene TRBJ2-1; weak D call: TRBD2 (6 bases). The germline V gene has CDR1 SEHNR and CDR2 FQNEAQ (reference sequence). The length of the CDR3 is 16 residues. V was pared by 3 bases and J by 0 bases, with 12 bases between. The CDR3 spells CASSFTSSFSYNEQFF. In DNA, the CDR3 is TGTGCCAGCAGCTTTACTAGCTCGTTCTCCTACAATGAGCAGTTCTTC.

This clone was recorded a few times. The chain has TRBV29-1 and TRBJ1-1; a possible D gene is TRBD1 (5 bases). This CDR3 region has 14 residues. Germline values: CDR1 SQVTM, CDR2 ANQGSEA. V was shortened by 6 bases and J by 11 bases, with 25 bases between the two germline ends. CDR3 protein: CSVPWAGGSRVAFF. CDR3 sequence (DNA): TGCAGCGTGCCGTGGGCTGGGGGGTCCCGGGTCGCTTTCTTT.

This clone showed up just a few times. The genes are TRBV13 and TRBJ2-5; TRBD1 is a possible D gene (5 bases). V shed 6 bases and J shed 1 base, with 18 bases lying between them. This CDR3 has 16 amino acids. Germline V gene sequence: CDR1 PRHDT, CDR2 FYEKMQ (reference sequence). The CDR3, as DNA: TGTGCCAGCAGACCCGGTCCCGACAGTTTCCAAGAGACCCAGTACTTC. Translated: CASRPGPDSFQETQYF.

This clone was found a few times. Other DNA sequences in this specimen translate into the identical CDR3. The chain links TRBV15 to TRBJ1-5, with D possibly TRBD1 on 5 matching bases. The CDR3 totals 15 residues. V lost 5 bases, J lost 4 bases, and 15 bases lay in between. Germline V CDR1 and CDR2: LNHNV, YYDKDF (reference sequence). DNA for the CDR3: TGTGCCACCAGCCCGGGGCAGGGAGGGAATCAGCCCCAGCATTTT. The encoded protein is CATSPGQGGNQPQHF.